The TCR beta chain described here comes from a study of Ad26.COV2.S vaccination and SARS-CoV-2 variants. At the level of the study: Doses of Ad26.COV2.S were injected into muscle once or twice, 56 days apart. Study-level results: Placebo recipients showed lower spike-specific TCR breadth than vaccinees.

Treatment: around 19 received Ad26.COV2.S at low or high dose, single or two shots; about 5 received placebo; per-sample allocation not given. All samples were drawn on day 63, counting from the first vaccine or placebo injection. Within Boston, the person who donated was an adult of 18-55 years. Profiled with immunoSEQ multiplex PCR; TCRdb holds only in-frame clones, not every one. Altogether hundreds of thousands of clones are present, roughly 87% being singletons, with the ten largest covering around 3.5%. About this clone itself: What it binds is not known.

The sequences come from peripheral blood, collected in a trial of Ad26.COV2.S vaccine versus placebo. The receptor was isolated from a person aged 18-65 years who received the Ad26.COV2.S COVID-19 vaccine or a placebo.

For the CDR3, the DNA is TGTGCCACCAGCAGAGATTTGTTGGAGGAGGCGGGGACTGAAGCTTTCTTT. Its protein product is CATSRDLLEEAGTEAFF. This chain links TRBV15 with TRBJ1-1; D gene uncertain. Germline lookup yields CDR1 LNHNV and CDR2 YYDKDF (reference sequence). The CDR3 length is 17 residues. Trimming left V 0 bases short and J 5 bases short, with 19 bases between.